The rows below give T cell receptor beta chains drawn from one sample of a study of identical twins. Each CDR3 protein gets one entry after TCRdb re-called the 5' RACE reads with MiXCR. The sample yields around 340,000 distinct CDR3 sequences, roughly an eighth seen once. The same sample was also used in a study of yellow fever vaccine responses in identical twins.

Source material: CD8+ T cells sorted from blood. The origin of the receptors is a woman younger than 35 in good health. CDR3s include the opening cysteine and the closing phenylalanine or tryptophan. The D gene is left open where the match is weak. Clone sizes are given selectively: once, few, many, or a class where the clone is expanded.

D,V,size,J,DNA,CDR3
TRBD1,TRBV7-9,many,TRBJ1-3,TGTGCCAGCAGCACGACAGGGCGCTCTGGAAACACCATATATTTT,CASSTTGRSGNTIYF
TRBD2,TRBV3-1,many,TRBJ2-1,TGTGCCAGCAGCCGAGCGGGGGGTGGGAATGAGCAGTTCTTC,CASSRAGGGNEQFF
.,TRBV27,many,TRBJ2-1,TGTGCCAGCGGAAGCTCCTACAATGAGCAGTTCTTC,CASGSSYNEQFF
.,TRBV5-1,many,TRBJ1-1,TGCGCCAGCAGCTTGACTGGGGTCGTCACTGAAGCTTTCTTT,CASSLTGVVTEAFF
.,TRBV7-9,.,TRBJ2-7,TGTGCCAGCAGCTTCAGATTCCCCTACGAGCAGTACTTC,CASSFRFPYEQYF
.,TRBV9,.,TRBJ2-3,TGTGCCAGCAGCGTAGAAGCAGGCCTAGCTAGCACAGATACGCAGTATTTT,CASSVEAGLASTDTQYF
TRBD2,TRBV7-6,.,TRBJ2-3,TGTGCCAGCAGCTTAGGACTAGCCTACCGCACAGATACGCAGTATTTT,CASSLGLAYRTDTQYF
.,TRBV19,.,TRBJ2-7,TGTGCCAGTAGTATTCTCGGAGGGGCGGGAGAGCAGTACTTC,CASSILGGAGEQYF
.,TRBV10-1,.,TRBJ2-3,TGCGCCAGCAGTGATGGAAATACGCAGTATTTT,CASSDGNTQYF
TRBD2,TRBV20-1,.,TRBJ2-3,TGCAGTGCTACTAGCGGGAGGGCCGGGGCAGATACGCAGTATTTT,CSATSGRAGADTQYF
.,TRBV7-9,many,TRBJ2-1,TGTGCCAGCGGGGGGCCCTACCTTTACAATGAGCAGTTCTTC,CASGGPYLYNEQFF
.,TRBV7-9,few,TRBJ2-5,TGTGCCAGCAGCTCCGGGTCCCTCCGGGAGACCCAGTACTTC,CASSSGSLRETQYF
TRBD2,TRBV19,.,TRBJ2-1,TGTGCTAAGGAACCCCCTAGCGGGGGGCCCTACAATGAGCAGTTCTTC,CAKEPPSGGPYNEQFF
TRBD1,TRBV27,few,TRBJ2-7,TGTGCCAGCAGTTTATACCTCGGGACAGTCAGCGAGCAGTACTTC,CASSLYLGTVSEQYF
TRBD2,TRBV7-2,few,TRBJ2-5,TGTGCCAGCAGCCCCCTAGCGGGAGAGTCCCGAGAGACCCAGTACTTC,CASSPLAGESRETQYF
.,TRBV19,once,TRBJ1-2,TGTGCCAGTAGTACCGCTCCGGGGAGGGACTATGGCTACACCTTC,CASSTAPGRDYGYTF
.,TRBV3-1,few,TRBJ2-3,TGTGCCAGCAGCCATAATCGGGAACATGCTGATACGCAGTATTTT,CASSHNREHADTQYF
.,TRBV28,few,TRBJ2-7,TGTGCCAGCAGTGAGTTTAGCTCCTACGAGCAGTACTTC,CASSEFSSYEQYF
TRBD2,TRBV24-1,.,TRBJ2-2,TGTGCCACCAGTGGCGGGACTAGCGGGCCCGGGGAGCTGTTTTTT,CATSGGTSGPGELFF
.,TRBV29-1,.,TRBJ2-1,TGCAGCGTTGAGGGTATGAGCTCCTACAATGAGCAGTTCTTC,CSVEGMSSYNEQFF
.,TRBV5-1,many,TRBJ2-3,TGCGCCAGCAGCGATTACACAGATACGCAGTATTTT,CASSDYTDTQYF
.,TRBV7-9,few,TRBJ1-1,TGTGCCAGCAGCTCCACGGTGGGGACTCAATACACTGAAGCTTTCTTT,CASSSTVGTQYTEAFF
TRBD1,TRBV5-6,few,TRBJ2-5,TGTGCCAGCAGCCCCCACAGGGGATGGACCCAGTACTTC,CASSPHRGWTQYF
.,TRBV7-6,.,TRBJ2-2,TGTGCCAGCAGCCAGGACCACAGCACCGGGGAGCTGTTTTTT,CASSQDHSTGELFF
TRBD1,TRBV5-5,.,TRBJ1-1,TGTGCCAGCAGCTCTGGACAGGGTGGTTTTGAAGCTTTCTTT,CASSSGQGGFEAFF
.,TRBV6-4,.,TRBJ1-1,TGTGCCAGCAGTGCGAATAGGATCACTGAAGCTTTCTTT,CASSANRITEAFF
TRBD2,TRBV29-1,few,TRBJ2-3,TGCAGCGTTGAAGATCTTGGGGCTAGCGGCAAAGATACGCAGTATTTT,CSVEDLGASGKDTQYF